The rows below give T cell receptor beta chains drawn from one sample of a study of T cell responses to AZD1222 COVID-19 vaccine. TCRdb's table, derived via immunoSEQ multiplex PCR, lists solely in-frame clones and lacks some. The sample has 55,000 to 70,000 clones, roughly 87% seen once. The sample was peripheral blood, taken 28 days after the second AZD1222 dose. These receptors all stem from an adult who received the AZD1222 COVID-19 vaccine. Each CDR3 is given with its conserved first and last residue. A D gene is named only where the DNA matches it firmly. Size is stated for part of the rows, as once, few or many counts, or as a class when the clone is expanded.

cdr3_aa cdr3_nt clone_size j_call v_call d_call
CSVMNNEQFF TGCAGCGTAATGAACAATGAGCAGTTCTTC . TRBJ2-1 TRBV29-1 .
CASSYRARKETQYF TGTGCCAGCAGCTATCGGGCGCGGAAAGAGACCCAGTACTTC . TRBJ2-5 TRBV13 .
CASSRDRTSYGYTF TGTGCCAGCAGTCGGGACAGGACCAGCTATGGCTACACCTTC . TRBJ1-2 TRBV27 TRBD1
CASSVTGTDSPLHF TGTGCCAGCAGCGTTACAGGTACTGATTCACCCCTCCACTTT . TRBJ1-6 TRBV9 .
CASSIVPPGVEQFF TGTGCCAGTAGTATAGTTCCCCCGGGTGTAGAGCAGTTCTTC . TRBJ2-1 TRBV19 .
CASSESGGPYEQYF TGTGCCAGCAGCGAAAGCGGGGGACCCTACGAGCAGTACTTC . TRBJ2-7 TRBV7-9 TRBD2
CASSLAGVINEQYF TGTGCCAGCAGCTTAGCTGGGGTTATCAACGAGCAGTACTTC . TRBJ2-7 TRBV11-2 .
CATTKTRISYNEQFF TGTGCCACCACAAAGACTAGGATATCCTACAATGAGCAGTTCTTC . TRBJ2-1 TRBV19 .
CASSEWTTPPYNEQFF TGCGCCAGCAGTGAGTGGACTACCCCCCCCTACAATGAGCAGTTCTTC . TRBJ2-1 TRBV10-1 .
CASSVGGIHEQYF TGTGCCAGCAGCGTAGGAGGGATTCACGAGCAGTACTTC . TRBJ2-7 TRBV9 .
CASSPRDRDYEQYF TGTGCCAGCAGCCCTCGGGACAGGGACTACGAGCAGTACTTC . TRBJ2-7 TRBV4-2 TRBD1
CASTSPGVTQYF TGCGCCAGCACCTCTCCCGGAGTGACCCAGTACTTC . TRBJ2-5 TRBV5-1 .
CASSFASGTSGRALIFF . . TRBJ2-1 TRBV11-2 .
CASPAGRENTGELFF TGCGCCAGCCCGGCGGGACGGGAGAACACCGGGGAGCTGTTTTTT once TRBJ2-2 TRBV10-2 .
CASSTDWGALQYF TGTGCCAGCAGTACCGACTGGGGGGCGTTGCAGTACTTC once TRBJ2-7 TRBV6-5 .
CASSLDRGGTGELFF TGTGCCAGCAGCCTAGACAGGGGAGGGACCGGGGAGCTGTTTTTT . TRBJ2-2 TRBV6-5 .
CASSDGGQGVYEQYF TGCGCCAGCAGTGATGGGGGACAGGGGGTGTACGAGCAGTACTTC . TRBJ2-7 TRBV10-1 TRBD1